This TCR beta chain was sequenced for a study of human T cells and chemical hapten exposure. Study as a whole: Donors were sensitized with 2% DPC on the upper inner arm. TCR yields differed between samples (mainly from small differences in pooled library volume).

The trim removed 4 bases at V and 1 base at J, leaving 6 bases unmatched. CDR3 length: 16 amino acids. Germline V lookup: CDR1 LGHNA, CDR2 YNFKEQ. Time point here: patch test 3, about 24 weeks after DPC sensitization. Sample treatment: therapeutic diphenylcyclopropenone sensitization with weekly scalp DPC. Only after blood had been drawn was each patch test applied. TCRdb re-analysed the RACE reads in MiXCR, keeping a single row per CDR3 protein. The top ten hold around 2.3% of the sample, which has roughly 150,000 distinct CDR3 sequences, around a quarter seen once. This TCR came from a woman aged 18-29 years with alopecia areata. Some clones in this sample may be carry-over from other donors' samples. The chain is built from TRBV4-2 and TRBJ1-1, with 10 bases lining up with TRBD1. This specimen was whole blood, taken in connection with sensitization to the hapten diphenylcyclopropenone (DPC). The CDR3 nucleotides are TGTGCCAGCAGCCCCACCGGGACAGGGGCGAACACTGAAGCTTTCTTT. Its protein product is CASSPTGTGANTEAFF.